This TCR beta chain is from a study of T cells in Graves' hyperthyroidism and ophthalmopathy. The source material, RNA transcripts, was used to amplify TCR beta CDR3 regions. RT-PCR in the first round (using the HTBI primer set) targeted the TCR CDR3. TCRdb reprocessed the multiplex PCR reads with MiXCR, giving one entry per CDR3 protein. Among a few hundred thousand distinct CDR3 sequences listed, more than 13% were seen once. General observations from the study: Blood samples included most of the expanded thyroid clonotypes exceeding 0.001.

The sample holds a few counts of this clonotype. Its antigen is not identified. Trimming stripped 4 bases from V and 0 bases from J, with 19 bases between. Germline CDR1 and CDR2: MNHNS and SASEGT. The CDR3 has 18 residues. Patients aged 18 to 65 had newly diagnosed hyperthyroidism that had lasted under 2 months. Lactation, pregnancy, other autoimmune disease or uncontrolled infection excluded patients. Thyroid ultrasound and orbital computed tomography, with clinical symptoms and serum thyroxine and TRAb, informed diagnoses. This chain connects TRBV6-1 to TRBJ1-3; unclear D gene. Sample: blood. This receptor was taken from a woman aged 30 to 39 with Graves' hyperthyroidism. CDR3 bases: TGTGCCAGCAGTGCGCGTGAGAGGCTCCGGAGCTCTGGAAACACCATATATTTT. It is translated as CASSARERLRSSGNTIYF.